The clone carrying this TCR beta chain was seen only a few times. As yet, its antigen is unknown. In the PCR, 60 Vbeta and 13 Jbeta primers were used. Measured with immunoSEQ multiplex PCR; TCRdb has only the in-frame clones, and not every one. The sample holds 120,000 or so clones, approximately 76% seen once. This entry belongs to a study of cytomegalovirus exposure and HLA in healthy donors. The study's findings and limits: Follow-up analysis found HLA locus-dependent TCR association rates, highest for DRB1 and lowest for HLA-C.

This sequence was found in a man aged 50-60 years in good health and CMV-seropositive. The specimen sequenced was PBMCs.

The CDR3 DNA follows: TGCAGCGTTGAAGTTCCGATCGGCTCCTACGAGCAGTACTTC. The encoded protein is CSVEVPIGSYEQYF. V usage is TRBV29-1 and J usage is TRBJ2-7; D is ambiguous. CDR3 size: 14 residues. Germline V gives CDR1 SQVTM, CDR2 ANQGSEA. The V and J ends lost 1 base and 0 bases respectively, with 10 bases between them.